The rows below give T cell receptor beta chains drawn from one sample of a study of blood T cell repertoires in COVID-19. Repertoires were generated with immunoSEQ multiplex PCR, while TCRdb's copy carries only in-frame clones and drops some. Of approximately 150,000 clones in the sample, about 86% were seen once. Specimen: peripheral blood. These receptors were collected from a woman older than 75 with acute or convalescent COVID-19. The CDR3 runs from the conserved cysteine through the conserved F or W. D genes are given only for firm matches. The size entry is marked missing in some rows and otherwise reads once, few, many or a size class.

NA | TRBJ2-5 | NA | TRBV19 | TGTGCCAGTAGTATTACGAATAGAAAAGAGACCCAGTACTTC | CASSITNRKETQYF
NA | TRBJ2-2 | NA | TRBV2 | TGTGCCAGCAGTGTCGTCAGGGCGAACACCGGGGAGCTGTTTTTT | CASSVVRANTGELFF
NA | TRBJ1-6 | NA | TRBV18 | TGTGCCAGCTCACCGGGACAAAGATCGAATTCACCCCTCCACTTT | CASSPGQRSNSPLHF
TRBD1 | TRBJ1-1 | NA | TRBV10-1 | TGCGCCAGCAGCTACAGGGGGTCGGGCGCTTTCTTT | CASSYRGSGAFF
NA | TRBJ2-1 | NA | TRBV6-5 | TGTGCCAGCAGTTACGGTTCCGGTTACAATGAGCAGTTCTTC | CASSYGSGYNEQFF
NA | TRBJ2-7 | NA | TRBV25-1 | TGTGCCAGCAGTGTTGGAGACCTTTCCTACGAGCAGTACTTC | CASSVGDLSYEQYF
TRBD1 | TRBJ2-7 | NA | TRBV5-5 | TGTGCCAGCAGCACCATAGACAGGGCCTACGAGCAGTACTTC | CASSTIDRAYEQYF
NA | TRBJ2-5 | NA | TRBV6-2/TRBV6-3 | TGTGCCAGCAGTTTCTCGGGAGACGGAGAGACCCAGTACTTC | CASSFSGDGETQYF
NA | TRBJ1-6 | NA | TRBV9 | TGTGCCAGCAGCGCGGGAATCTGGGATAATTCACCCCTCCACTTT | CASSAGIWDNSPLHF
NA | TRBJ2-7 | NA | TRBV29-1 | TGCAGCGTTGAGGGACTCGGGAATTTCTACGAGCAGTACTTC | CSVEGLGNFYEQYF
TRBD1 | TRBJ1-1 | NA | TRBV11-2 | TGTGCCAGCAGCCCCCAGGGGGCTGTGAACACTGAAGCTTTCTTT | CASSPQGAVNTEAFF
NA | TRBJ2-7 | NA | TRBV27 | TGTGCCAGCAGTAGGAATACAGGGTACGGCGAGCAGTACTTC | CASSRNTGYGEQYF
NA | TRBJ2-7 | NA | TRBV15 | TGTGCCACCAGCAGAAGCCTGACAGGCTACGAGCAGTACTTC | CATSRSLTGYEQYF
NA | TRBJ1-3 | NA | TRBV2 | TGTGCCAGTCTTCCGGGTGAGGGAAACACCATATATTTT | CASLPGEGNTIYF
NA | TRBJ1-4 | few | TRBV6-6 | TGTGCCACCCGGGAGGTTGCAACTAATGAAAAACTGTTTTTT | CATREVATNEKLFF
TRBD1 | TRBJ1-1 | NA | TRBV30 | TGTGCCTGGAACCGACAGGGCCCCTCCGAAGCTTTCTTT | CAWNRQGPSEAFF
NA | TRBJ2-1 | NA | TRBV7-9 | TGTGCCAGCAGCTTAATTTTAGGCGGGGAGCAGTTCTTC | CASSLILGGEQFF
NA | TRBJ2-2 | once | TRBV29-1 | TGCAGCGTTGCAGGGGCTGTCGGGGAGCTGTTTTTT | CSVAGAVGELFF
NA | TRBJ2-1 | once | TRBV19 | TGTGCCTCCCGACCGGGACAAAATTACAATGAGCAGTTCTTC | CASRPGQNYNEQFF
TRBD1 | TRBJ1-4 | NA | TRBV7-2 | TGTGCCAGCACCGCATTCAGGGGGGAACGGGAAAAACTGTTTTTT | CASTAFRGEREKLFF
NA | TRBJ1-3 | NA | TRBV7-9 | TGTGCCAGCAGCTTAGAACTAGGGTGGGGGACTGACTCTGGAAACACCATATATTTT | CASSLELGWGTDSGNTIYF
TRBD1 | TRBJ1-2 | NA | TRBV9 | TGTGCCAGCAGCCGGGACAGTTCTGGGCCCCGCTACACCTTC | CASSRDSSGPRYTF
NA | TRBJ1-2 | few | TRBV29-1 | TGCAGCGGCACGGGAGGGATCGACGGCTACACCTTC | CSGTGGIDGYTF
NA | TRBJ1-2 | NA | TRBV19 | TGTGCCAGTAGCCCTAGGGGCTATGGCTACACCTTC | CASSPRGYGYTF
NA | TRBJ1-4 | NA | TRBV18 | TGTGCCAGCTCACGTTCAGGGATGGAAAAACTGTTTTTT | CASSRSGMEKLFF
TRBD2 | TRBJ2-7 | NA | TRBV13 | TGTGCCAGCAGCCCCGGGACTAGCGTAATCTCCTACGAGCAGTACTTC | CASSPGTSVISYEQYF
NA | TRBJ1-1 | NA | TRBV5-1 | TGCGCCAGCAGCTTGGGCACCACCGGGGGGGGCACTGAAGCTTTCTTT | CASSLGTTGGGTEAFF
NA | TRBJ2-4 | NA | TRBV18 | TGTGCCAGCTCACCCTACCGACAAAAGCTTAACATTCAGTACTTC | CASSPYRQKLNIQYF
NA | TRBJ1-4 | NA | TRBV9 | TGTGCCAGCAGCGTACAAGGAGATAATGAAAAACTGTTTTTT | CASSVQGDNEKLFF
TRBD2 | TRBJ2-3 | once | TRBV9 | TGTGCCAGCAGCGCCAGCGGGGGCACAGATACGCAGTATTTT | CASSASGGTDTQYF
NA | TRBJ1-5 | NA | TRBV2 | TGTGCCAGCAGTGCGGGGGGCCGCAATCAGCCCCAGCATTTT | CASSAGGRNQPQHF
TRBD2 | TRBJ2-7 | NA | TRBV14 | TGTGCCAGCAGCCAAACTAGCGGGAGTTATACCTACGAGCAGTACTTC | CASSQTSGSYTYEQYF
NA | TRBJ2-7 | NA | TRBV28 | TGTGCCAGCAGTTTTCTCGATCCTATAGAGCAGTACTTC | CASSFLDPIEQYF
NA | TRBJ1-6 | NA | TRBV6-6 | TGTGCCAGCAGCCTTGGACAAAGCAATTCACCCCTCCACTTT | CASSLGQSNSPLHF
NA | TRBJ1-2 | NA | TRBV2 | TGTGCCAGCAGAGAAGACAAGTATGGCTACACCTTC | CASREDKYGYTF
TRBD1 | TRBJ2-7 | NA | TRBV30 | TGTGCCTGGGGATCGACAGGGATCTGGGCTGTCTACGAGCAGTACTTC | CAWGSTGIWAVYEQYF
TRBD1 | TRBJ1-1 | NA | TRBV29-1 | TGCAGCGCAGGACAGGGCGGGACTGAAGCTTTCTTT | CSAGQGGTEAFF